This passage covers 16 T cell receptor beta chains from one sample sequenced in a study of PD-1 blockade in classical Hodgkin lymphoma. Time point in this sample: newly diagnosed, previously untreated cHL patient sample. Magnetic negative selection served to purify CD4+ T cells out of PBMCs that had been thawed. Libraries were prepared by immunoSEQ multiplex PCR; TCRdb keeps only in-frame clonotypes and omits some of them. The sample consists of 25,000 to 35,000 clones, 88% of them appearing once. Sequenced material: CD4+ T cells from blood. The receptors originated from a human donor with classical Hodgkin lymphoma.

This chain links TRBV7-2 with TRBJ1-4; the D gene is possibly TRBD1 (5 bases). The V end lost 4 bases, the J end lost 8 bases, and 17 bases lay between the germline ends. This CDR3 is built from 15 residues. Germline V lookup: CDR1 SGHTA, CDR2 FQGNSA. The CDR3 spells CASSSSGTLQEKLFF. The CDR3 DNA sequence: TGTGCCAGCAGCTCGTCCGGGACCCTTCAGGAAAAACTGTTTTTT.

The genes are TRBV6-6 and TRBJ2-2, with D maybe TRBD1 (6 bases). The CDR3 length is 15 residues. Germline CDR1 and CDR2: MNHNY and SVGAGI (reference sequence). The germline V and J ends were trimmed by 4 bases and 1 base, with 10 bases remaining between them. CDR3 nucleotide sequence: TGTGCCAGCAGTTCCAAACAGGGGAACACCGGGGAGCTGTTTTTT. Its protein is CASSSKQGNTGELFF.

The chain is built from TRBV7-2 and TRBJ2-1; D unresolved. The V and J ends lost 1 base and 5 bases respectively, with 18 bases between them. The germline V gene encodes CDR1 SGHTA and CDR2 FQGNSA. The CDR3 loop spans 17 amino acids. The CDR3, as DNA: TGTGCCAGCAGCTTAGGGCGTCGAGGACGAGATAACAATGAGCAGTTCTTC. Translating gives CASSLGRRGRDNNEQFF.

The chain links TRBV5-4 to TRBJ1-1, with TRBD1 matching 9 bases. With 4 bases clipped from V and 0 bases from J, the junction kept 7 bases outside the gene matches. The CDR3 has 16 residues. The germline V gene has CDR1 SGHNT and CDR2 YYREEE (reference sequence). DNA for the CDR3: TGTGCCAGCAGCAAAGGTAACAGGGGGCTGAACACTGAAGCTTTCTTT. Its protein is CASSKGNRGLNTEAFF.

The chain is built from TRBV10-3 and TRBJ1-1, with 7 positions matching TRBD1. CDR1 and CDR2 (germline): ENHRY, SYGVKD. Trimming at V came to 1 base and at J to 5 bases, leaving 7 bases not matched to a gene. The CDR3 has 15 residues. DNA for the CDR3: TGTGCCATCAGTGAGTTGGGGACAGTGAGGACTGAAGCTTTCTTT. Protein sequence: CAISELGTVRTEAFF.

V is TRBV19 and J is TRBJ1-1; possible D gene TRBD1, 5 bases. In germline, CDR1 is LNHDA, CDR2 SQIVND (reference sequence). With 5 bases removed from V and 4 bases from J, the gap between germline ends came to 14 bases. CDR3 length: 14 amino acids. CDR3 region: CASSDQGGGTEAFF. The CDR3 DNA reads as TGTGCCAGTAGTGACCAGGGAGGTGGCACTGAAGCTTTCTTT.

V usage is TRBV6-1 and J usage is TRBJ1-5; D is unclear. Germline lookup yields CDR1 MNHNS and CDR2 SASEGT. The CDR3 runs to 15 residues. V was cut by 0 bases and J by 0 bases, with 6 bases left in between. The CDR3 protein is CASSEAAYSNQPQHF. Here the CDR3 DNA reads TGTGCCAGCAGTGAAGCGGCTTATAGCAATCAGCCCCAGCATTTT.

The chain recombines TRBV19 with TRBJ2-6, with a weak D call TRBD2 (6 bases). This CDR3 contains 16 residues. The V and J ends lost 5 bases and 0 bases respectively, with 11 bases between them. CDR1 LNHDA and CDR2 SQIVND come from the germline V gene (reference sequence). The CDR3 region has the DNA TGTGCCAGTAGTGGACGGGGGAGCTCTGGGGCCAACGTCCTGACTTTC. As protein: CASSGRGSSGANVLTF.

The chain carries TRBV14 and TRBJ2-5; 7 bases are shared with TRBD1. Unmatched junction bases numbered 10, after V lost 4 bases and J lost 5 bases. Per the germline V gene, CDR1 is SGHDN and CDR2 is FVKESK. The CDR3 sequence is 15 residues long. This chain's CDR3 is CASSLLGQAGETQYF. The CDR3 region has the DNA TGTGCCAGCAGCCTCCTAGGACAGGCCGGGGAGACCCAGTACTTC.

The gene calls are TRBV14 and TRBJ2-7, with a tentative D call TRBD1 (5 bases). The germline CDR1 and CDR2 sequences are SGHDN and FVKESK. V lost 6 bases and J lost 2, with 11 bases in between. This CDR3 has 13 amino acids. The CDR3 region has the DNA TGTGCCAGCAGACGGACGGACACCTACGAGCAGTACGTC. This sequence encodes CASRRTDTYEQYV.

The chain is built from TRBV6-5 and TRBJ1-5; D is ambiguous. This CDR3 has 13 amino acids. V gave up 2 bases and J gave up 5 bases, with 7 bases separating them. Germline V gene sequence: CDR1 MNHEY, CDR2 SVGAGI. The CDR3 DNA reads TGTGCCAGCAGTTACGGGAGTCATCAGCCCCAGCATTTT. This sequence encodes CASSYGSHQPQHF.

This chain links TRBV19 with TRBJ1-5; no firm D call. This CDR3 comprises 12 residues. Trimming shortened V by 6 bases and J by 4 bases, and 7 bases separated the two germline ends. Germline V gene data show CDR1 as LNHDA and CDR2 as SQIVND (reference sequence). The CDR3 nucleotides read TGTGCCAGTAGCGACACAAATCAGCCCCAGCATTTT. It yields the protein CASSDTNQPQHF.

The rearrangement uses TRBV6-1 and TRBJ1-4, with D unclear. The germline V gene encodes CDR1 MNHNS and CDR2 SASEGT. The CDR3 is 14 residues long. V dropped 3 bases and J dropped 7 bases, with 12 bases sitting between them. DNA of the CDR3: TGTGCCAGCAGTGATCCGGGATGGAGTGAAAAACTGTTTTTT. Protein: CASSDPGWSEKLFF.

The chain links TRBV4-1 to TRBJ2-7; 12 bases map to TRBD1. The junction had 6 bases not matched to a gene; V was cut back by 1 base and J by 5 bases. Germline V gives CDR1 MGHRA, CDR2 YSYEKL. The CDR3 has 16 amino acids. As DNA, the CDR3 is TGCGCCAGCAGCCAAGTGGGGACAGGGGGCCAGGACGAGCAGTACTTC. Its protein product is CASSQVGTGGQDEQYF.

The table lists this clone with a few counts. The CDR3, as DNA: TGTGCCAGCAGCTCCCATTACGGACAGGGGGACACTGAAGCTTTCTTT. Translated, it gives CASSSHYGQGDTEAFF. This chain uses TRBV5-8 with TRBJ1-1; 10 nucleotides line up with TRBD1. The length of the CDR3 is 16 residues. V was pared by 3 bases and J by 3 bases, with 8 bases of the junction left unmatched. Germline V gene sequence: CDR1 SGHTS, CDR2 YDEGEE.

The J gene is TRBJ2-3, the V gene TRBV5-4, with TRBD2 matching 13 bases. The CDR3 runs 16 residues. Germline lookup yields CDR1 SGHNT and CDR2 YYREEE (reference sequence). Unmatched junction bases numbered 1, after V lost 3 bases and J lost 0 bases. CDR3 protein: CASSWGLAGSTDTQYF. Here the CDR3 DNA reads TGTGCCAGCAGCTGGGGACTAGCGGGAAGCACAGATACGCAGTATTTT.